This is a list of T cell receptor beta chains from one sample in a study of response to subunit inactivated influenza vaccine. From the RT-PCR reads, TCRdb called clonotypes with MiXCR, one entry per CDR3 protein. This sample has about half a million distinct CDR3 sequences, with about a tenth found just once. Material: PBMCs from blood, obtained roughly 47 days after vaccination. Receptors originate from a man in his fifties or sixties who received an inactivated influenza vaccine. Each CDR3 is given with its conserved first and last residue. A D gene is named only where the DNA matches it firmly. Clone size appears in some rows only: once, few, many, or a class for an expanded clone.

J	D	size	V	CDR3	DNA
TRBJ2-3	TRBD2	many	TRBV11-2	CASTPGLAGYGTQYF	TGTGCCAGCACCCCGGGACTAGCGGGATACGGTACGCAGTATTTT
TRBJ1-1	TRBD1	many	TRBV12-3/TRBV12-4	CASSDRGGTEAFF	TGTGCCAGCAGCGACAGGGGGGGCACTGAAGCTTTCTTT
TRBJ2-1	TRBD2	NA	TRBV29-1	CSVASGGPNEQFF	TGCAGCGTGGCTTCGGGAGGGCCCAATGAGCAGTTCTTC
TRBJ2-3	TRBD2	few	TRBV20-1	CSAGRLAGGPSTDTQYF	TGCAGTGCAGGACGACTAGCGGGGGGCCCTAGCACAGATACGCAGTATTTT
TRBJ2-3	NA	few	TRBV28	CASSPSPTPDTQYF	TGTGCCAGCAGCCCGTCCCCAACGCCAGATACGCAGTATTTT
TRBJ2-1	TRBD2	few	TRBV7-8	CASSILAASYNEQFF	TGTGCCAGCAGCATCCTAGCGGCCTCCTACAATGAGCAGTTCTTC
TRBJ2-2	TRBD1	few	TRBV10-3	CAISAAGTVSGELFF	TGTGCCATCAGTGCTGCCGGGACAGTAAGCGGGGAGCTGTTTTTT
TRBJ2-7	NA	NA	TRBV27	CASSLRRGGGYEQYF	TGTGCCAGCAGTTTACGCAGGGGGGGAGGCTACGAGCAGTACTTC
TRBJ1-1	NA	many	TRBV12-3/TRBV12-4	CASSLQTQTNTEAFF	TGTGCCAGCAGTCTGCAGACACAGACGAACACTGAAGCTTTCTTT
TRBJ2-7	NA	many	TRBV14	CASSQVQGYEQYF	TGTGCCAGCAGCCAAGTACAGGGATACGAGCAGTACTTC
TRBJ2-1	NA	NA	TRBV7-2	CASSSHQGPYNEQFF	TGTGCCAGCAGTTCCCACCAAGGACCATACAATGAGCAGTTCTTC
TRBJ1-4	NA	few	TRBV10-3	CAISEDSSNEKLFF	TGTGCCATCAGTGAGGACAGTTCTAATGAAAAACTGTTTTTT
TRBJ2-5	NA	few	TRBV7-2	CASSPEGGIMETQYF	TGTGCCAGCAGCCCCGAGGGTGGGATCATGGAGACCCAGTACTTC
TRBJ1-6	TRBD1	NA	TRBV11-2	CASSLDRGPLPVSPLHF	TGTGCCAGCAGCTTAGATAGGGGGCCCCTCCCTGTCTCACCCCTCCACTTT
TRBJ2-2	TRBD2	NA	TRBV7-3	CASSLSAGANTGELFF	TGTGCCAGCAGCTTATCTGCGGGGGCGAACACCGGGGAGCTGTTTTTT
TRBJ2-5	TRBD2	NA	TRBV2	CASRGGGTSGRQETQYF	TGTGCCAGCAGGGGAGGCGGGACTAGCGGACGCCAAGAGACCCAGTACTTC
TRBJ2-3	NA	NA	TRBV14	CASSPLIRGADTQYF	TGTGCCAGCAGCCCCCTTATACGGGGCGCGGATACGCAGTATTTT
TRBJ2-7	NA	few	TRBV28	CASSKTGLSYEQYF	TGTGCCAGCAGTAAGACAGGTCTCTCCTACGAGCAGTACTTC
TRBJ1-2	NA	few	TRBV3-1	CASSQVRSGIHGYTF	TGTGCCAGCAGCCAAGTAAGATCGGGGATCCATGGCTACACCTTC
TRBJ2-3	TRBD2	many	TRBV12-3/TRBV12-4	CASSPSSGTYTDTQYF	TGTGCCAGCAGTCCCTCTAGCGGGACTTACACAGATACGCAGTATTTT
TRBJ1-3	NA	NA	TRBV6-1	CASSEAPQGNTIYF	TGTGCCAGCAGTGAAGCACCCCAAGGAAACACCATATATTTT
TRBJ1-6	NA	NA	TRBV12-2	CASRFTGATSPLHF	TGTGCAAGTCGCTTTACAGGGGCAACCTCACCCCTCCACTTT
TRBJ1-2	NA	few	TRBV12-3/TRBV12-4	CASSLGAVLYGYTF	TGTGCCAGCAGTTTAGGGGCAGTACTATATGGCTACACCTTC
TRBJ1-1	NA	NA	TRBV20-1	CSASAWNTEAFF	TGCAGTGCTAGTGCTTGGAACACTGAAGCTTTCTTT
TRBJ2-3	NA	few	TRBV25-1	CASSDNTGRSDTQYF	TGTGCCAGCAGTGACAATACAGGGCGATCAGATACGCAGTATTTT
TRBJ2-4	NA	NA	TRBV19	CASSPGGSLAWGYF	TGTGCCAGTAGTCCCGGCGGCAGTTTAGCCTGGGGGTACTTC
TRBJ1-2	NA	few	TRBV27	CASSLSGVWGYTF	TGTGCCAGCAGTTTATCTGGGGTTTGGGGCTACACCTTC
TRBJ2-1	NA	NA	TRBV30	CAWSVWGARYNEQFF	TGTGCCTGGAGTGTATGGGGGGCTAGATACAATGAGCAGTTCTTC
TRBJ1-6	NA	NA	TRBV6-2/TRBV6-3	CAGRTRLSPLHF	TGTGCCGGACGGACACGGCTCTCACCCCTCCACTTT
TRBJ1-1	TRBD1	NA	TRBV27	CASSAPGGTEAFF	TGTGCCAGCAGTGCCCCAGGGGGAACTGAAGCTTTCTTT
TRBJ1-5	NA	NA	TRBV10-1	CASPSAPESQHF	TGCGCCAGTCCCAGTGCCCCCGAGTCCCAGCATTTT
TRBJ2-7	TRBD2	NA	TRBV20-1	CSARDRRGIDYEQYF	TGCAGTGCTAGAGATCGGCGGGGGATAGACTACGAGCAGTACTTC
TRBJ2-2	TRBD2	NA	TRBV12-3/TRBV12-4	CASSPREGRTGELFF	TGTGCCAGCAGTCCCAGGGAGGGGAGGACCGGGGAGCTGTTTTTT
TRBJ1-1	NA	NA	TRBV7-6	CASSLVSQNTEAFF	TGTGCCAGCAGCTTAGTCAGTCAGAACACTGAAGCTTTCTTT
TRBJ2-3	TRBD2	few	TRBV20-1	CSARDFSGSPDTQYF	TGCAGTGCTAGAGACTTTAGCGGGAGCCCAGATACGCAGTATTTT
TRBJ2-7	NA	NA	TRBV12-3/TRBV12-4	CASSGRQLSEQYF	TGTGCCAGCAGTGGGAGACAGTTATCCGAGCAGTACTTC
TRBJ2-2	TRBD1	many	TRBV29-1	CSALYRGRNTGELFF	TGCAGCGCCCTGTACAGGGGGCGGAACACCGGGGAGCTGTTTTTT
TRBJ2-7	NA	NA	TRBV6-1	CASSPSGGNSYEQYF	TGTGCCAGCAGCCCTAGTGGCGGGAACTCCTACGAGCAGTACTTC
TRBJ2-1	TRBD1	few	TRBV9	CASSISPTGDNEQFF	TGTGCCAGCAGCATATCTCCAACAGGGGACAATGAGCAGTTCTTC
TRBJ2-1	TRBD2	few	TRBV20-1	CSATGLAGGYSNEQFF	TGCAGTGCCACGGGACTAGCGGGAGGGTATTCCAATGAGCAGTTCTTC
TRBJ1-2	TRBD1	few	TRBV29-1	CSVPDRGSTNYGYTF	TGCAGCGTTCCGGACAGGGGGTCCACTAACTATGGCTACACCTTC
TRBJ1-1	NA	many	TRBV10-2	CASRGTLGTEAFF	TGCGCCAGCAGGGGCACCCTCGGGACTGAAGCTTTCTTT
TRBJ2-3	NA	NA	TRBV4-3	CASSQGYRPTDTQYF	TGCGCCAGCAGCCAAGGCTACAGACCCACAGATACGCAGTATTTT
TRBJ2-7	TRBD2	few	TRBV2	CASSGLGLASEQYF	TGTGCCAGCAGTGGTTTGGGACTAGCGTCGGAGCAGTACTTC